This is a list of T cell receptor beta chains from one sample in a study of OX40 agonist ivuxolimab in advanced cancers. Libraries were prepared by immunoSEQ multiplex PCR; TCRdb keeps only in-frame clonotypes and omits some of them. Of about 21,000 clones listed, more than 75% were seen once; the top ten hold roughly 10%. Sequences were derived from CD4+ or CD8+ T cells sorted from blood, sampled in a trial of the OX40 agonist ivuxolimab. These receptors were collected from an adult with an advanced solid tumor such as melanoma, head and neck, liver or kidney cancer. CDR3s include the opening cysteine and the closing phenylalanine or tryptophan. The D gene is left open where the match is weak. Expanded clones are given a class, and other clones once, few, many or no size at all.

J | V | D | size | DNA | CDR3
TRBJ2-7 | TRBV7-9 | - | once | TGTGCCAGCAGCTTATCGCCGGGACAACCGATTAACGAGCAGTACTTC | CASSLSPGQPINEQYF
TRBJ2-7 | TRBV27 | TRBD2 | - | TGTGCCAGCGGATTAGCGGGAGCCGTCTACGAGCAGTACTTC | CASGLAGAVYEQYF
TRBJ2-5 | TRBV29-1 | TRBD2 | - | TGCAGCGTTGAACGGACTAGCGCGACCCAAGAGACCCAGTACTTC | CSVERTSATQETQYF
TRBJ1-4 | TRBV5-6 | TRBD1 | - | TGTGCCAGCAGCTTCGGGACAGTTCCCGAAAAACTGTTTTTT | CASSFGTVPEKLFF
TRBJ2-7 | TRBV12-5 | - | - | TGTGCTAGTGGTTTCTCAGGGAAGGGCGAGCAGTACTTC | CASGFSGKGEQYF
TRBJ1-5 | TRBV7-9 | - | - | TGTGCCAGCAGCTCCCGGAATAGCAATCAGCCCCAGCATTTT | CASSSRNSNQPQHF
TRBJ1-1 | TRBV7-8 | - | - | TGTGCCAGCAGCCCAGATCGAGGTCCTCGGACTGAAGCTTTCTTT | CASSPDRGPRTEAFF
TRBJ1-1 | TRBV7-9 | - | few | TGTGCCAGCAGACGTAACAGGGATCAAGCTTTCTTT | CASRRNRDQAFF
TRBJ2-7 | TRBV6-1 | - | - | TGTGCCAGCAGTGAGCCAGACGCGAACGAGCAGTACTTC | CASSEPDANEQYF
TRBJ2-3 | TRBV19 | TRBD2 | - | TGTGCCAGTATGCCTAGCGGGAGGGCCACCCTCACAGATACGCAGTATTTT | CASMPSGRATLTDTQYF
TRBJ1-1 | TRBV19 | - | - | TGTGCCAGTAGTATTGGGACACCCACTGAAGCTTTCTTT | CASSIGTPTEAFF
TRBJ1-1 | TRBV6-6 | - | - | TGTGCCAGCAGTTACGGCAGCGGGGGATACACTGAAGCTTTCTTT | CASSYGSGGYTEAFF
TRBJ2-7 | TRBV2 | - | - | TGTGCCAGCGCCAATCGGGACAATTTCTACGAGCAGTACTTC | CASANRDNFYEQYF
TRBJ1-1 | TRBV27 | - | once | TGTGCCAGCAGTTTGGCCGGACTAAACACTGAAGCTTTCTTT | CASSLAGLNTEAFF
TRBJ2-3 | TRBV9 | - | - | TGTGCCAGCTCCAGGGGAGGCACAGATACGCAGTATTTT | CASSRGGTDTQYF
TRBJ1-4 | TRBV6-4 | TRBD1 | - | TGTGCCAGCAGTACAGGGGAGGGAAGTGAAAAACTGTTTTTT | CASSTGEGSEKLFF
TRBJ1-1 | TRBV5-8 | TRBD1 | - | TGTGCCAGCAGCCATGGGGGACAGGCTGAAGCTTTCTTT | CASSHGGQAEAFF
TRBJ1-2 | TRBV7-1 | - | - | TGTGCCAGCAGCTCCCCCCAGGCCTGGAATTCTAACTATGGCTACACCTTC | CASSSPQAWNSNYGYTF
TRBJ1-1 | TRBV6-1 | - | - | TGTGCCAGCGGCGGGCACCCGACGAACACTGAAGCTTTCTTT | CASGGHPTNTEAFF
TRBJ2-7 | TRBV9 | TRBD2 | - | TGTGCCAGCAGCGTAGGGACTAGCGGCGACTCCTACGAGCAGTACTTC | CASSVGTSGDSYEQYF
TRBJ2-7 | TRBV6-5 | - | - | TGTGCCAGCAGTTACCGGCTATCCTACGAGCAGTACTTC | CASSYRLSYEQYF
TRBJ1-3 | TRBV7-8 | - | - | TGTGCCAGCAGCTTTAAAAGGGGCGGGAAAGACACCATATATTTT | CASSFKRGGKDTIYF
TRBJ1-1 | TRBV2 | - | few | TGTGCCAGCAGTGATAGAGGGTTGGAAGCTTTCTTT | CASSDRGLEAFF
TRBJ1-4 | TRBV6-1 | - | - | TGTGCCAGCTGGCAGGACAGCTTGTTTAATGAAATTCCGTTTTTT | CASWQDSLFNEIPFF
TRBJ2-5 | TRBV10-3 | TRBD2 | - | TGTGCCATCAGTGAAACCCCCGGGGGGAGGGAGACCCAGTACTTC | CAISETPGGRETQYF
TRBJ1-1 | TRBV6-5 | - | - | TGTGCCAGCATTCAAGGATGGAACACTGAAGCTTTCTTT | CASIQGWNTEAFF
TRBJ2-1 | TRBV5-4 | - | - | TGTGCCAGCAGCTTCGGGGGCTACAATGAGCAGTTCTTC | CASSFGGYNEQFF
TRBJ2-7 | TRBV2 | - | once | TGTGCCAGCATCCACAGGGTGGGAGAGCAGTACTTC | CASIHRVGEQYF
TRBJ2-1 | TRBV5-4 | TRBD2 | - | TGTGCCAGCAGCCTCGGACTAGCGGGAGAGGATGAGCAGTTCTTC | CASSLGLAGEDEQFF
TRBJ1-3 | TRBV6-5 | - | - | TGTGCCAGCAGCCCCAGTTTTAACTCTGGAAACACCATATATTTT | CASSPSFNSGNTIYF
TRBJ1-1 | TRBV9 | - | - | TGTGCCAGCAGCCCAAGGACGAATGAAGCTTTCTTT | CASSPRTNEAFF
TRBJ1-2 | TRBV11-2 | - | - | TGTGCCAGCAGCTTAGATCCGAGACAGACGACCTTC | CASSLDPRQTTF
TRBJ2-2 | TRBV27 | - | - | TGTGCCAGCAGTTTATTAGCCCCTAGGGAGCTGTTTTTT | CASSLLAPRELFF
TRBJ2-7 | TRBV7-9 | - | - | TGTGCCAGCAGCTCTCCCGCCGACAGGAAACCATACGAGCAGTACTTC | CASSSPADRKPYEQYF
TRBJ2-7 | TRBV6-1 | - | - | TGTGCCACCTCAATCGGCCCACAAGGACGTTACGAGCAGTACTTC | CATSIGPQGRYEQYF
TRBJ2-1 | TRBV7-3 | - | - | TGTGCCAGCAGCACGCCCGGGACTCACAATGAGCAGTTCTTC | CASSTPGTHNEQFF
TRBJ2-1 | TRBV6-5 | - | - | TGTGCCAGCAGGCCGGACTCAGATGAGCAGTTCTTC | CASRPDSDEQFF
TRBJ2-7 | TRBV19 | TRBD1 | - | TGTGCCAGTAGTCTAGGACAGGGCGTCGAGCAGTACTTC | CASSLGQGVEQYF
TRBJ1-1 | TRBV27 | TRBD1 | - | TGTGCCAGCAGGGACAGGGCCATGAACACTGAAGCTTTCTTT | CASRDRAMNTEAFF
TRBJ1-1 | TRBV4-1 | - | - | TGCGCCAGCAGCCATCCCGGGGAGGCCAGGGAGACTGAAGCTTTCTTT | CASSHPGEARETEAFF
TRBJ1-5 | TRBV5-1 | - | - | TGCGCCAGCAGCTTGGAAGGGGGGAATCAGCCCCAGCATTTT | CASSLEGGNQPQHF
TRBJ1-1 | TRBV13 | - | once | TGTGCCAGCAGCTTAAGGTTGGATACTGAAGCTTTCTTT | CASSLRLDTEAFF